Listed here are 14 T cell receptor beta chains from one sample, sequenced in a study of blood T cell repertoires in COVID-19. TCRdb's copy holds only in-frame clones and misses some; the assay was immunoSEQ multiplex PCR. The table shows fewer than 400,000 clones, with around 86% occurring only once. Sequencing input: peripheral blood. The source is a human donor in a cohort sampled during active COVID-19.

This clone was observed a single time. The J gene is TRBJ2-1, the V gene TRBV19; 9 positions agree with TRBD2. The CDR3 is 15 amino acids. In germline, CDR1 is LNHDA, CDR2 SQIVND (reference sequence). J was trimmed by 6 bases and V by 11 bases; bases with no gene match: 14. CDR3 nucleotides: TGTGCCTCCAGACTGGGGCGGGAGGGCCGCAATGAGCAGTTCTTC. The encoded protein is CASRLGREGRNEQFF.

The chain links TRBV18 to TRBJ1-5; tentatively, D is TRBD1 (5 bases). This CDR3 is built from 14 residues. Trimming removed 2 bases at V and 6 bases at J, with 11 bases between. Germline CDR1 is KGHSH and CDR2 is LQKENI. The CDR3 region is CASSPEGGGQPQHF. The CDR3 nucleotides read TGTGCCAGCTCACCAGAGGGCGGGGGTCAGCCCCAGCATTTT.

The gene calls are TRBV7-8 and TRBJ2-3, with 8 bases that match TRBD2. The germline V gene encodes CDR1 SGHVS and CDR2 FQNEAQ. Trimming at V came to 1 base and at J to 2 bases, leaving 5 bases not matched to a gene. The CDR3 runs to 16 residues. CDR3 DNA: TGTGCCAGCAGCTTAGTTGCGGGAGGTTCCACAGATACGCAGTATTTT. This sequence encodes CASSLVAGGSTDTQYF.

This chain connects TRBV7-9 to TRBJ1-5, with 7 bases matching TRBD1. Losses at the gene ends were 4 bases for V and 7 bases for J; bases not matched to a gene: 7. The CDR3 extends over 14 amino acids. The germline V gene has CDR1 SEHNR and CDR2 FQNEAQ (reference sequence). CDR3 DNA: TGTGCCAGCAGCTCGACAGGGTGGAACCAGCCCCAGCATTTT. Its translation: CASSSTGWNQPQHF.

The chain joins TRBV5-1 to TRBJ1-1; D is uncertain. V gave up 0 bases and J gave up 3 bases, with 12 bases separating them. The CDR3 is 15 amino acids. Germline CDR1 SGHRS, CDR2 YFSETQ. The CDR3 coding sequence is TGCGCCAGCAGCTTGGGGGTTTGGGGAGACACTGAAGCTTTCTTT. Protein: CASSLGVWGDTEAFF.

The genes are TRBV6-2 or TRBV6-3 and TRBJ2-6, with D perhaps matching TRBD1 or TRBD2 (6 bases each). V lost 7 bases to trimming and J lost 1 base, with 11 bases between them. Per germline, CDR1 MNHEY and CDR2 SVGEGT. This CDR3 has 15 residues. The CDR3 sequence: CASTPGASGANVLTF. Here the CDR3 DNA reads TGTGCCAGCACCCCGGGGGCGTCTGGGGCCAACGTCCTGACTTTC.

This rearrangement joins TRBV29-1 to TRBJ1-5; TRBD1 matches 9 bases. V gave up 6 bases and J gave up 4 bases; unmatched junction bases: 4. Germline CDR1 SQVTM, CDR2 ANQGSEA. CDR3 length: 13 amino acids. The CDR3 DNA reads TGCAGCGTCCGGACAGGGGAAAATCAGCCCCAGCATTTT. Protein: CSVRTGENQPQHF.

The chain links TRBV11-2 to TRBJ2-1; perhaps TRBD2 as D (6 bases). Germline V gene sequence: CDR1 SGHAT, CDR2 FQNNGV. V shed 7 bases and J shed 9 bases, with 22 bases lying between them. The CDR3 length is 15 residues. CDR3 amino acids: CASMFTAGSPIEQFF. The CDR3 region has the DNA TGTGCCAGCATGTTCACCGCGGGATCCCCCATTGAGCAGTTCTTC.

The chain couples TRBV15 to TRBJ2-1; TRBD2 agrees at 8 bases. Germline V lookup: CDR1 LNHNV, CDR2 YYDKDF (reference sequence). V lost 1 base, J lost 7 bases, and 6 bases stayed unmatched. The CDR3 is made up of 15 amino acids. The CDR3 DNA follows: TGTGCCACCAGCAGAGGAAGGGGACTAGGGAATGAGCAGTTCTTC. Amino acids: CATSRGRGLGNEQFF.

This chain links TRBV28 with TRBJ2-1; 10 bases are a match to TRBD2. CDR1 and CDR2 from the germline V gene are MDHEN and SYDVKM. V lost 7 bases to trimming and J lost 5 bases; unmatched junction nucleotides: 11. The CDR3 runs 16 residues. CDR3 nucleotide sequence: TGTGCCAGCACCTCGCCGGGACTAGCGCCAAACAATGAGCAGTTCTTC. It translates to CASTSPGLAPNNEQFF.

The CDR3 reads CASSLAGTGLNEQFF. The CDR3, as DNA: TGTGCCAGCAGCTTAGCCGGGACAGGGTTGAATGAGCAGTTCTTC. The chain carries TRBV7-9 and TRBJ2-1; 9 bases match TRBD1. V lost 0 bases, J lost 7 bases, and 4 bases stayed unmatched. The CDR3 length is 15 residues. Per germline, CDR1 SEHNR and CDR2 FQNEAQ (reference sequence).

This chain links TRBV5-1 with TRBJ2-7, with TRBD1 matching 9 bases. With 4 bases clipped from V and 2 bases from J, the junction kept 7 bases outside the gene matches. The CDR3 covers 15 residues. Germline CDR1 is SGHRS and CDR2 is YFSETQ. CDR3 sequence (DNA): TGCGCCAGCAGCGGACTGGGACAGGGAACCTACGAGCAGTACTTC. Protein product: CASSGLGQGTYEQYF. The full variable domain, its missing parts supplied by reference TRBV5-1 and TRBJ2-7, is KAGVTQTPRYLIKTRGQQVTLSCSPISGHRSVSWYQQTPGQGLQFLFEYFSETQRNKGNFPGRFSGRQFSNSRSEMNVSTLELGDSALYLCASSGLGQGTYEQYFGPGTRLTVT.

The V gene is TRBV3-1 (or the pseudogene TRBV3-2), the J gene TRBJ2-7; D is ambiguous. CDR3 length: 17 residues. Germline V gene data show CDR1 as LGHDT and CDR2 as YNNKEL (reference sequence). The V gene lost 0 bases and the J gene lost 1 base, with 16 bases spanning the gap. CDR3 loop: CASSQDPIGSLSYEQYF. The CDR3, as DNA: TGTGCCAGCAGCCAAGATCCGATCGGTTCGTTGTCCTACGAGCAGTACTTC.

The chain uses TRBV2 and TRBJ2-5; 8 bases match TRBD1. The J segment lost 5 bases and the V segment lost 5 bases, leaving 4 bases of the junction unmatched. Germline V gene sequence: CDR1 SNHLY, CDR2 FYNNEI. CDR3 size: 13 residues. CDR3: CASSPGGRETQYF. For the CDR3, the DNA is TGTGCCAGCAGTCCAGGGGGCAGGGAGACCCAGTACTTC.